A single sample is the source of the 32 T cell receptor beta chains below, sequenced in a study of shared clonotypes between healthy human individuals. Libraries were prepared by immunoSEQ multiplex PCR; TCRdb keeps only in-frame clonotypes and omits some of them. Among approximately 2.1 million clones listed, roughly 93% were seen once. The sample consisted of naive CD4+ T cells from PBMCs. Subset: CD45RA+ positively selected. These receptors were obtained from a man aged 18 to 30 in good health. Some clones in this sample may be carry-over from other donors' samples.

This chain joins TRBV7-2 and TRBJ1-2, with 9 bases lining up with TRBD1. Germline CDR1 reads SGHTA; CDR2 reads FQGNSA. This CDR3 is built from 15 residues. V gave up 1 base and J gave up 12 bases; unmatched junction bases: 12. The CDR3 reads CASSLDGTGSWKHTF. Here the CDR3 DNA reads TGTGCCAGCAGCTTAGATGGGACAGGGAGTTGGAAGCACACCTTC.

The CDR3 protein is CASSLRTAIEKLFF. CDR3 in DNA: TGTGCCAGCAGTTTAAGGACAGCGATCGAAAAACTGTTTTTT. The V gene is TRBV28, the J gene TRBJ1-4, with a possible D match to TRBD1 (6 bases). The germline V and J ends were trimmed by 2 bases and 8 bases, with 12 bases remaining between them. Germline V lookup: CDR1 MDHEN, CDR2 SYDVKM. The CDR3 is made up of 14 amino acids.

This clone has a handful of counts. The chain employs TRBV2 and TRBJ2-1, with TRBD2 identical over 9 bases. Trimming removed 4 bases from V and 3 bases from J; junction bases left unmatched: 1. Germline lookup yields CDR1 SNHLY and CDR2 FYNNEI. This CDR3 contains 14 residues. Here the CDR3 reads CASSGLAVYNEQFF. CDR3 DNA: TGTGCCAGCAGTGGACTAGCGGTCTACAATGAGCAGTTCTTC.

As to this clone: Different DNA sequences within this sample yield the same CDR3. This sequence joins TRBV9 and TRBJ2-5; D unresolved. Trimming pared 0 bases from V and 2 bases from J, leaving 8 bases between. CDR3 size: 14 residues. Germline V gene lookup returns CDR1 SGDLS and CDR2 YYNGEE. This CDR3 is CASSVGSVQETQYF. In nucleotides, the CDR3 is TGTGCCAGCAGCGTAGGCTCCGTTCAAGAGACCCAGTACTTC.

This clone has a single count. This rearrangement joins TRBV28 to TRBJ2-7; D gene uncertain. Germline lookup yields CDR1 MDHEN and CDR2 SYDVKM. Between the trimmed V and J ends, which lost 2 bases and 2 bases, there was a span of 10 bases. This CDR3 has 14 amino acids. The CDR3 protein is CASSLPYEPYEQYF. CDR3 bases: TGTGCCAGCAGTTTACCCTACGAACCCTACGAGCAGTACTTC.

The rearrangement joins TRBV20-1 to TRBJ2-7; D gene unclear. The CDR3 sequence is 11 residues long. The germline V gene encodes CDR1 DFQATT and CDR2 SNEGSKA (reference sequence). The germline V and J ends were trimmed by 5 bases and 2 bases, with 7 bases remaining between them. In nucleotides, the CDR3 is TGCAGTGCTTGGGTAACCTACGAGCAGTACTTC. Its translation is CSAWVTYEQYF.

This chain connects TRBV27 to TRBJ2-1; D gene uncertain. The V gene lost 2 bases and the J gene lost 3 bases, with 14 bases spanning the gap. The CDR3 totals 16 residues. CDR1 and CDR2 from the germline V gene are MNHEY and SMNVEV (reference sequence). In DNA form, the CDR3 reads TGTGCCAGCAGTTTAAGGAATCTTGGAAACTACAATGAGCAGTTCTTC. This codes for CASSLRNLGNYNEQFF.

The chain uses TRBV2 and TRBJ2-7, with TRBD2 matching 8 bases. In germline, CDR1 is SNHLY, CDR2 FYNNEI. This CDR3 has 15 amino acids. The junction had 4 bases not matched to a gene; V was cut back by 3 bases and J by 0 bases. The CDR3, as DNA: TGTGCCAGCAGTGAGGGCGGGAGGCTCTCCTACGAGCAGTACTTC. It is translated as CASSEGGRLSYEQYF.

The chain couples TRBV28 to TRBJ2-1; perhaps TRBD2 as D (6 bases). This CDR3 spans 16 amino acids. With 8 bases removed from V and 2 bases from J, the gap between germline ends came to 19 bases. The germline gives CDR1 MDHEN, CDR2 SYDVKM. The CDR3, as DNA: TGTGCCAGCCTTTCCAAGGGCGGGATGACCTACAATGAGCAGTTCTTC. Translated: CASLSKGGMTYNEQFF.

The J gene is TRBJ2-3, the V gene TRBV29-1; 9 positions match TRBD2. Losses at the gene ends were 4 bases for V and 9 bases for J; bases not matched to a gene: 5. CDR1 is SQVTM, CDR2 ANQGSEA, per germline. CDR3 length equals 12 residues. The CDR3 is CSVVLAGLTQYF. The CDR3 bases are TGCAGCGTTGTTCTAGCGGGGCTGACGCAGTATTTT.

Notes on this clone: The same CDR3 also results from other DNA sequences found in this sample. The chain carries TRBV28 and TRBJ1-1; D is undetermined. CDR1 is MDHEN, CDR2 SYDVKM, per germline. The CDR3 runs to 11 residues. Trimming removed 6 bases from V and 3 bases from J, with 5 bases in between. CDR3: CASSFYTEAFF. CDR3 nucleotide sequence: TGTGCCAGCAGCTTTTACACTGAAGCTTTCTTT.

The chain joins TRBV18 to TRBJ2-7, with unresolved D. The CDR3 is made up of 14 amino acids. V lost 3 bases and J 0 bases, leaving 9 bases between the germline ends. The germline CDR1 and CDR2 sequences are KGHSH and LQKENI. The CDR3 DNA sequence: TGTGCCAGCTCACCTGTCGAGAGCTCCTACGAGCAGTACTTC. This translates into CASSPVESSYEQYF.

This chain joins TRBV5-1 and TRBJ2-5, with a possible D match to TRBD2 (6 bases). The CDR3 totals 14 residues. In germline, CDR1 is SGHRS, CDR2 YFSETQ. The V end was cut by 5 bases, the J end by 4 bases, with 15 bases between. The CDR3 nucleotides read TGCGCCAGCAGGGTGACTAGTCCGGGAGAGACCCAGTACTTC. Translating it yields CASRVTSPGETQYF.

This chain links TRBV15 with TRBJ2-3, with D possibly being TRBD2 (6 bases). The CDR3 has 16 residues. The germline CDR1 and CDR2 sequences are LNHNV and YYDKDF (reference sequence). Trimming cost V 4 bases and J 3 bases, with 17 bases left between them. DNA of the CDR3: TGTGCCACCAGCACCCCCCACGGGAGATTAACAGATACGCAGTATTTT. It encodes CATSTPHGRLTDTQYF.

This chain links TRBV10-3 with TRBJ2-5; no definite D call. The CDR3 extends over 14 amino acids. Germline CDR1 is ENHRY and CDR2 is SYGVKD. V lost 1 base and J lost 6, with 12 bases in between. The CDR3 bases are TGTGCCATCAGTGAGTTTGGGCTGACAAAGACCCAGTACTTC. This translates into CAISEFGLTKTQYF.

This chain uses TRBV11-2 with TRBJ2-5; the match to TRBD2 covers 11 bases. This CDR3 has 16 residues. V lost 5 bases and J lost 4; bases outside the gene matches: 9. Germline-derived CDR1 and CDR2 are SGHAT and FQNNGV. The chain's CDR3 is CASSPLPTSGTETQYF. The CDR3 region has the DNA TGTGCCAGCAGCCCCCTACCGACTAGCGGGACAGAGACCCAGTACTTC.

The rearrangement links TRBV28 to TRBJ2-5; TRBD1 is a possible D gene (5 bases). The germline gives CDR1 MDHEN, CDR2 SYDVKM. This CDR3 is built from 10 residues. Trimming removed 6 bases at V and 7 bases at J, with 6 bases between. In DNA form, the CDR3 reads TGTGCCAGCAGCAGGGCGACCCAGTACTTC. Its translation: CASSRATQYF.

As for this clone: The sample has other DNA sequences that encode this CDR3 too. This sequence joins TRBV4-3 and TRBJ1-1; unclear D gene. The CDR3 loop spans 14 amino acids. V gave up 0 bases and J gave up 0 bases, with 5 bases separating them. Germline CDR1 reads LGHNA; CDR2 reads YSLEER. DNA for the CDR3: TGCGCCAGCAGCCAAGATCGTATGAACACTGAAGCTTTCTTT. Its protein product is CASSQDRMNTEAFF.

This rearrangement joins TRBV5-8 to TRBJ2-1; D remains unclear. Germline V lookup: CDR1 SGHTS, CDR2 YDEGEE. The CDR3 covers 12 residues. The V end lost 5 bases, the J end lost 3 bases, and 6 bases lay between the germline ends. The CDR3 nucleotides read TGTGCCAGCAGGGGTGACTACAATGAGCAGTTCTTC. Its protein product is CASRGDYNEQFF. Using reference TRBV5-8 and TRBJ2-1 for the parts outside the CDR3, the full variable domain is EAGVTQSPTHLIKTRGQQATLRCSPISGHTSVYWYQQALGLGLQFLLWYDEGEERNRGNFPPRFSGRQFPNYSSELNVNALELEDSALYLCASRGDYNEQFFGPGTRLTVL.

The genes are TRBV5-1 and TRBJ1-4; the D is unclear. The V and J ends lost 4 bases and 7 bases respectively, with 14 bases between them. The CDR3 has 14 residues. Germline loops: CDR1 SGHRS, CDR2 YFSETQ. CDR3 nucleotides: TGCGCCAGCAGCCCCGGAGGACCGGGTGAAAAACTGTTTTTT. The encoded protein is CASSPGGPGEKLFF.

This chain connects TRBV28 to TRBJ2-1; no firm D call. Germline V CDR1 and CDR2: MDHEN, SYDVKM. This CDR3 has 15 residues. Trimming cost V 7 bases and J 5 bases, with 18 bases left between them. The CDR3 nucleotides read TGTGCCAGCATTAATCCAGAAGCCAGACACAATGAGCAGTTCTTC. This gives the protein CASINPEARHNEQFF.

The chain's CDR3 is CASSLLGARYNEQFF. CDR3 sequence (DNA): TGTGCCAGCAGCTTATTGGGGGCGCGGTACAATGAGCAGTTCTTC. The V gene is TRBV11-2, the J gene TRBJ2-1; D is possibly TRBD1 (6 bases). The ends were cut back, 2 bases at V and 4 bases at J, with 12 bases in the middle. This CDR3 has 15 amino acids. Per the germline V gene, CDR1 is SGHAT and CDR2 is FQNNGV.

With respect to this clone: Other DNA sequences in this specimen translate into the identical CDR3. The chain carries TRBV9 and TRBJ2-3, with 9 bases aligning to TRBD1. CDR3 length: 15 residues. Germline V gene lookup returns CDR1 SGDLS and CDR2 YYNGEE. Trimming at V came to 3 bases and at J to 3 bases, leaving 5 bases not matched to a gene. Here the CDR3 DNA reads TGTGCCAGCAGCGCCAGACAGGGGGGTACAGATACGCAGTATTTT. Its protein is CASSARQGGTDTQYF.

CDR3 protein: CASSSSKTGWNYGYTF. CDR3 DNA: TGTGCCAGCAGTTCTTCTAAGACAGGTTGGAACTATGGCTACACCTTC. This sequence joins TRBV27 and TRBJ1-2; maybe TRBD1 (6 bases). The V end lost 4 bases, the J end lost 2 bases, and 17 bases lay between the germline ends. The CDR3 loop spans 16 amino acids. Germline V CDR1 and CDR2: MNHEY, SMNVEV (reference sequence).

The chain has TRBV7-6 and TRBJ2-3; 9 bases line up with TRBD1. The CDR3 loop spans 15 amino acids. Germline CDR1 SGHVS, CDR2 FNYEAQ. After removal of 8 bases from V and 6 bases from J, the junction contained 12 bases not matched to a gene. CDR3 in DNA: TGTGCCAGCGGAAGAACAGGGGGCACACATGATACGCAGTATTTT. Amino acids: CASGRTGGTHDTQYF. The complete variable domain, with remaining parts taken from reference TRBV7-6 and TRBJ2-3, reads GAGVSQSPRYKVTKRGQDVALRCDPISGHVSLYWYRQALGQGPEFLTYFNYEAQQDKSGLPNDRFSAERPEGSISTLTIQRTEQRDSAMYRCASGRTGGTHDTQYFGPGTRLTVL.

V and J are TRBV7-2 and TRBJ2-7; D not resolved. Trimming took 5 bases from V and 3 from J, leaving 11 bases between them. Germline CDR1 reads SGHTA; CDR2 reads FQGNSA. There are 13 residues in the CDR3. CDR3 DNA sequence: TGTGCCAGCAGCATTACGTACGGCTACGAGCAGTACTTC. Translating gives CASSITYGYEQYF.

The V call is TRBV18, the J call TRBJ2-3, with 8 bases that match TRBD2. Germline V CDR1 and CDR2: KGHSH, LQKENI. The trim removed 3 bases at V and 10 bases at J, leaving 9 bases unmatched. This CDR3 has 14 amino acids. The CDR3 DNA is TGTGCCAGCTCACCCCCGACTAGCGAGCGGGCGCAGTATTTT. Amino acids: CASSPPTSERAQYF.

The chain combines TRBV7-6 with TRBJ1-1; D not resolved. Germline CDR1 and CDR2: SGHVS and FNYEAQ. V lost 1 base and J lost 7, with 10 bases in between. CDR3 length: 13 residues. CDR3 residues: CASSLGAPSEAFF. CDR3 in DNA: TGTGCCAGCAGCTTAGGGGCCCCGAGTGAAGCTTTCTTT.

This chain links TRBV7-2 with TRBJ2-1; D is perhaps TRBD2 (5 bases). There are 15 residues in the CDR3. Germline values: CDR1 SGHTA, CDR2 FQGNSA. The V end lost 1 base, the J end lost 9 bases, and 16 bases lay between the germline ends. The CDR3 DNA reads TGTGCCAGCAGCTTAGAGGGCGGACTGCCGGGTGAGCAGTTCTTC. Residues: CASSLEGGLPGEQFF.

V gene TRBV15 combines with J gene TRBJ2-1; D is unresolved. Germline CDR1 LNHNV, CDR2 YYDKDF (reference sequence). The CDR3 covers 14 residues. With 1 base removed from V and 6 bases from J, the gap between germline ends came to 10 bases. CDR3: CATSRGLKVNEQFF. CDR3 DNA sequence: TGTGCCACCAGCAGAGGGTTAAAGGTCAATGAGCAGTTCTTC. Full variable domain (remainder filled in from reference TRBV15 and TRBJ2-1): DAMVIQNPRYQVTQFGKPVTLSCSQTLNHNVMYWYQQKSSQAPKLLFHYYDKDFNNEADTPDNFQSRRPNTSFCFLDIRSPGLGDTAMYLCATSRGLKVNEQFFGPGTRLTVL.

This sequence joins TRBV7-9 and TRBJ2-7; D is unresolved. Trimming took off 1 base at V and 0 bases at J, with 7 bases between the two ends. The length of the CDR3 is 14 residues. Looked up from germline, CDR1 is SEHNR and CDR2 is FQNEAQ (reference sequence). As DNA, the CDR3 is TGTGCCAGCAGCTTAGATGGAGCCTCCTACGAGCAGTACTTC. Protein: CASSLDGASYEQYF.

The J gene is TRBJ2-5, the V gene TRBV2, with unresolved D. Germline V gene sequence: CDR1 SNHLY, CDR2 FYNNEI. CDR3 length: 12 residues. V lost 4 bases and J lost 5, with 8 bases in between. As DNA, the CDR3 is TGTGCCAGCAGTGTGACCCGCGAGACCCAGTACTTC. This sequence encodes CASSVTRETQYF. Complete variable domain (other parts from reference TRBV2 and TRBJ2-5): EPEVTQTPSHQVTQMGQEVILRCVPISNHLYFYWYRQILGQKVEFLVSFYNNEISEKSEIFDDQFSVERPDGSNFTLKIRSTKLEDSAMYFCASSVTRETQYFGPGTRLLVL.